This TCR beta chain was identified during a study of blood T cell repertoires in COVID-19. Libraries were prepared by immunoSEQ multiplex PCR; TCRdb keeps only in-frame clonotypes and omits some of them. This sample has roughly 60,000 clones, with 80% to 90% found just once. The germline CDR1 and CDR2 sequences are LGHDT and YNNKEL (reference sequence). The CDR3 totals 16 residues. V lost 1 base and J 1 base, leaving 14 bases between the germline ends. The J gene is TRBJ2-7, the V gene TRBV3-1 (or the pseudogene TRBV3-2); D might be TRBD1 (6 bases). The sequence was obtained from a middle-aged man with acute or convalescent COVID-19. Sequenced sample: peripheral blood. The CDR3 bases are TGTGCCAGCAGCCAAGGTTACCGGGACAAGTCCTACGAGCAGTACTTC. Protein product: CASSQGYRDKSYEQYF.